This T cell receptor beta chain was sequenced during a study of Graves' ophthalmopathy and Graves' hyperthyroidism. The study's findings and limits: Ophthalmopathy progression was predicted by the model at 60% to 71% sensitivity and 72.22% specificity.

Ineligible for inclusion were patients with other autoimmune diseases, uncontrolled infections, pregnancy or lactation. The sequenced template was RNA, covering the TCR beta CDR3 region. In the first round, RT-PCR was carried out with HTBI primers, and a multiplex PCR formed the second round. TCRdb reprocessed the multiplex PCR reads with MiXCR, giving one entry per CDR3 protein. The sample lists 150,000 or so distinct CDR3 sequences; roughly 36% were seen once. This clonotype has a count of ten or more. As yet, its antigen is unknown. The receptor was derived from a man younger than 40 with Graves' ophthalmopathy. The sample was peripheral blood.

Written as DNA, the CDR3 is TGCAGCGTGGACAGGGGGTTATCCTATGGCTACACCTTC. As protein: CSVDRGLSYGYTF. V is TRBV29-1 and J is TRBJ1-2; 10 positions agree with TRBD1. J was trimmed by 4 bases and V by 6 bases; bases with no gene match: 5. In germline, CDR1 is SQVTM, CDR2 ANQGSEA. The CDR3 runs to 13 residues.